The 6 T cell receptor beta chains below all came from one sample that was sequenced in a study of T cell responses to AZD1222 COVID-19 vaccine (dated by TCRdb to the early 2020s). The library came from the immunoSEQ multiplex PCR assay. Not all clones reach the TCRdb copy of this immuneACCESS table, which keeps in-frame sequences only. Checked studies attribute under half of the gap to unresolved V genes and leave the rest unexplained. The sample yields tens of thousands of clones; around three quarters were counted once. The top ten hold approximately 6.3% of the sample. The time point label, read with the paper, signifies: baseline before first vaccination. Source: peripheral blood, taken on day 0 of AZD1222 vaccination. These receptors were obtained from an adult in good health.

The CDR3 reads CASSEEALYEQYF. The CDR3 DNA sequence: TGTGCCAGCAGTGAAGAAGCTCTTTACGAGCAGTACTTC. The J gene is TRBJ2-7, the V gene TRBV6-1; D is undetermined. The germline V gene encodes CDR1 MNHNS and CDR2 SASEGT. This CDR3 is built from 13 residues. The V and J ends lost 1 base and 4 bases respectively, with 8 bases between them.

The CDR3 nucleotides are TGTGCCAGTAGTATAGACGCCAGGGAAGCAGCAAAACTGTTTTTT. Its translation: CASSIDAREAAKLFF. V usage is TRBV19 and J usage is TRBJ1-4; D possibly corresponds to TRBD1 (5 bases). Germline V gives CDR1 LNHDA, CDR2 SQIVND (reference sequence). Trimming cost V 0 bases and J 10 bases, with 15 bases left between them. The CDR3 has 15 residues.

V usage is TRBV5-6 and J usage is TRBJ1-6; no definite D call. The CDR3 runs 14 residues. Germline lookup yields CDR1 SGHDT and CDR2 YYEEEE. The germline V and J ends were trimmed by 2 bases and 6 bases, with 9 bases remaining between them. The CDR3 bases are TGTGCCAGCAGCTTTCAGCGCACTAATTCACCCCTCCACTTT. Translated: CASSFQRTNSPLHF.

The rearrangement joins TRBV18 to TRBJ1-1, with 7 nucleotides matching TRBD1. The trim removed 6 bases at V and 1 base at J, leaving 14 bases unmatched. The CDR3 spans 17 residues. Looked up from germline, CDR1 is KGHSH and CDR2 is LQKENI. In DNA form, the CDR3 reads TGTGCCAGCTCCCAAAACGCGAATACAGGGGAGAACACTGAAGCTTTCTTT. It yields the protein CASSQNANTGENTEAFF.

A remark on this clone: Within the sample, other DNA sequences also encode this same CDR3. The chain carries TRBV2 and TRBJ2-1, with 7 nucleotides matching TRBD2. V was clipped by 6 bases and J by 0 bases; unmatched bases: 5. This CDR3 spans 15 amino acids. Germline values: CDR1 SNHLY, CDR2 FYNNEI. The CDR3 protein is CASRAGGSSYNEQFF. The CDR3 DNA reads as TGTGCCAGCAGGGCCGGGGGGAGCTCCTACAATGAGCAGTTCTTC.

CDR3 protein: CASTRDRGNTIYF. The CDR3 nucleotides read TGTGCCAGTACCCGGGACAGGGGAAACACCATATATTTT. This chain uses TRBV19 with TRBJ1-3; 8 bases align to TRBD1. The CDR3 is made up of 13 amino acids. V shed 7 bases and J 4 bases; nucleotides not matched to a gene: 3. Germline lookup yields CDR1 LNHDA and CDR2 SQIVND (reference sequence).